The sample holds one count of the clone carrying this T cell receptor beta chain. Antigen unknown. Trimming at V came to 2 bases and at J to 10 bases, leaving 9 bases not matched to a gene. CDR3 size: 15 residues. Looked up from germline, CDR1 is MNHEY and CDR2 is SVGAGI. These data originate in a study of OX40 agonist ivuxolimab in advanced cancers. Study-wide points: CD8+ T cells showed, on average, more clonal expansion than CD4+ cells. Certain nonresponders likewise exhibited a low normalized T-cell clonal expansion.

Sequenced by immunoSEQ multiplex PCR; TCRdb stores in-frame clones only, minus some. Of 65,000 to 85,000 clones in the sample, about 89% are singletons; the top ten hold around 2%. The sequencing used CD4+ or CD8+ T cells sorted from blood, collected in a trial of the OX40 agonist ivuxolimab. The chain has TRBV6-5 and TRBJ1-4; 8 nucleotides match TRBD1. The sequence derives from an adult with an advanced solid tumor such as melanoma, head and neck, liver or kidney cancer. CDR3 region: CASSYGRQGHGKLFF. DNA of the CDR3: TGTGCCAGCAGTTACGGACGACAGGGGCACGGAAAACTGTTTTTT.